The 5 T cell receptor beta chains below were found in one sample sequenced in a study of response to subunit inactivated influenza vaccine (dated by TCRdb to 2016 to 2018). Libraries were prepared through RT-PCR. The sequencer was an Illumina HiSeq 2500. TCRdb reprocessing: public reads trimmed at Q25 with fastp, clones called with MiXCR, in-frame beta chains kept. Identical CDR3 proteins give one entry, which carries the most common genes and DNA. Recorded for this sample are about 620,000 distinct CDR3 sequences; roughly 10% of them occurred a single time. The ten largest clones represent approximately 10% of the sample. The same data also contributed to another study, on T cells expressing NK-cell markers. As described in the second report: TCR beta cDNA libraries were made by 5'RACE template switching that added a universal primer site and unique molecular identifiers.

Sequencing was performed on PBMCs from blood, taken on the day of vaccination. Receptors were obtained from a man aged 45-65 years who received an inactivated influenza vaccine. Donor details come from another sample of the same person, matched by shared clones.

This clonotype occurred a few times. The chain has TRBV10-3 and TRBJ2-7; possibly TRBD2 for D (5 bases). CDR3 size: 11 residues. Germline V gene lookup returns CDR1 ENHRY and CDR2 SYGVKD. V lost 7 bases to trimming and J lost 5 bases, with 9 bases between them. Written as DNA, the CDR3 is TGTGCCATCAAAGACGGGGACGAGCAGTACTTC. It codes for CAIKDGDEQYF.

CDR3 DNA: TGCAGTGCTAGACGCCCCTCGACTGGTGTCAATGAGCAGTTCTTC. The encoded protein is CSARRPSTGVNEQFF. The V call is TRBV20-1, the J call TRBJ2-1; D unclear. The ends were cut back, 2 bases at V and 6 bases at J, with 17 bases in the middle. CDR1 and CDR2 from the germline V gene are DFQATT and SNEGSKA (reference sequence). The CDR3 extends over 15 amino acids.

The J gene is TRBJ2-5, the V gene TRBV20-1, with D perhaps matching TRBD2 (5 bases). Germline CDR1 DFQATT, CDR2 SNEGSKA (reference sequence). The CDR3 is made up of 15 amino acids. V was clipped by 3 bases and J by 0 bases, with 14 bases between them. CDR3 DNA sequence: TGCAGTGCTAGCGGAGCTGCGGGCGACCAAGAGACCCAGTACTTC. It specifies CSASGAAGDQETQYF.

This chain connects TRBV28 to TRBJ2-1; 13 positions agree with TRBD2. V lost 4 bases, J lost 8 bases, and 8 bases stayed unmatched. The CDR3 extends over 16 amino acids. Germline V gives CDR1 MDHEN, CDR2 SYDVKM. The CDR3 DNA reads as TGTGCCAGCAGTTCACGGACTAGCGGGAGTAGGGATGAGCAGTTCTTC. Its translation: CASSSRTSGSRDEQFF. The full variable domain, completed using reference TRBV28 and TRBJ2-1, is DVKVTQSSRYLVKRTGEKVFLECVQDMDHENMFWYRQDPGLGLRLIYFSYDVKMKEKGDIPEGYSVSREKKERFSLILESASTNQTSMYLCASSSRTSGSRDEQFFGPGTRLTVL.

The V and J genes are TRBV28 and TRBJ1-6; D remains ambiguous. The germline gives CDR1 MDHEN, CDR2 SYDVKM. The CDR3 length is 14 residues. Trimming left V 7 bases short and J 5 bases short, with 12 bases between. The CDR3 loop is CASKYPGNNSPLHF. The CDR3 DNA reads as TGTGCCAGCAAATATCCGGGGAATAATTCACCCCTCCACTTT. The whole variable domain, filled in from reference TRBV28 and TRBJ1-6, reads DVKVTQSSRYLVKRTGEKVFLECVQDMDHENMFWYRQDPGLGLRLIYFSYDVKMKEKGDIPEGYSVSREKKERFSLILESASTNQTSMYLCASKYPGNNSPLHFGNGTRLTVT.